Below are 3 T cell receptor beta chains sequenced from a single sample in a study of OX40 agonist ivuxolimab in advanced cancers. Here immunoSEQ multiplex PCR was the method, and the copy in TCRdb shows in-frame clones only, minus some. The table records 63,000 or so clones, roughly nine tenths of them present only once. This sample comprised CD4+ or CD8+ T cells sorted from blood, obtained in a trial of the OX40 agonist ivuxolimab. The receptor set was obtained from an adult with an advanced solid tumor such as melanoma, head and neck, liver or kidney cancer.

The rearrangement links TRBV25-1 to TRBJ1-2, with 12 bases aligning to TRBD1. Germline trimming cut 0 bases from V and 4 bases from J; bases unmatched to any gene: 9. The CDR3 runs to 18 residues. CDR1 is MGHDK, CDR2 SYGVNS, per germline. The CDR3 nucleotides read TGTGCCAGCAGTGAATATGAAGGGGGACAGGGGGCACTCTATGGCTACACCTTC. The encoded protein is CASSEYEGGQGALYGYTF.

This chain joins TRBV7-9 and TRBJ2-7; 11 positions match TRBD1. The CDR3 loop spans 14 amino acids. The germline V gene has CDR1 SEHNR and CDR2 FQNEAQ (reference sequence). Unmatched junction bases numbered 6, after V lost 5 bases and J lost 6 bases. CDR3 nucleotides: TGTGCCAGCAGCCTCCGGGACAGGGGGATCGAGCAGTACTTC. It specifies CASSLRDRGIEQYF.

This clone was detected only a few times. The chain is built from TRBV6-5 and TRBJ1-2, with D possibly matching TRBD1 (6 bases). CDR1 MNHEY and CDR2 SVGAGI come from the germline V gene. The CDR3 runs 14 residues. V was trimmed by 6 bases and J by 0 bases, leaving 11 bases between them. CDR3 region: CASRPDSTNYGYTF. CDR3 DNA sequence: TGTGCCAGCAGGCCGGACAGCACTAACTATGGCTACACCTTC.